This T cell receptor (beta chain) was sequenced during a study of shared clonotypes between healthy human individuals (dated by TCRdb to the early 2020s). A note on the overall study: The cohort comprised a couple of women and a few men aged 18 to 49 years. For each donor, CD4 naive and CD4 memory were each run on three plates, CD8 naive on two plates, and CD8 memory on one plate. Blood TCR repertoires of four to six healthy adults were deeply sequenced to estimate repertoire size and the extent of clonotype sharing between individuals. Libraries were prepared and TCR repertoires were sequenced by different laboratories using diverse techniques, in order to increase sequencing depth and limit assay-specific biases. Per donor, leukapheresis produced somewhere between about 0.85 and 9.5 billion PBMCs. Results and caveats for the whole study, not just this receptor: Naive subsets generally had larger estimated clonotype richness than memory subsets did. Based on pairwise subsampling, the degree of clonotype sharing among donors was expected to be affected by sequencing depth. The small number of donors limited the genetic and exposure-history diversity represented. Rarefaction of sorted-subset datasets indicated incomplete sequencing despite the large sequencing depth. Sampling was restricted to blood, and TCR repertoires in tissue are likely to differ from TCR repertoires in blood. Around 5.4% of naive CD4, 3.5% of naive CD8, approximately 2% of memory CD4, and 0.4% of memory CD8 clonotypes were shared across several donors. Compared with non-shared clonotypes, clonotypes shared by all four sorted-subset donors had higher generation probabilities.

Using the deep immunoSEQ assay, TCR CDR3 regions were amplified from genomic DNA by multiplex PCR. For each cell subset, the extracted genomic DNA was distributed evenly across all wells of several immunoSEQ 96-well plates, and each plate served as one replicate. For sorted subsets, each replicate PCR was loaded with about 200 ng genomic DNA, equivalent to about 30,000 T cell genomes. Purified libraries were quantified with a Qubit 3.0 fluorometer, sized on a Bioanalyzer 2100, and re-quantified with the KAPA Library Quantification kit. Every immunoSEQ 96-well plate was sequenced on a dedicated single-read 150-cycle Illumina NextSeq 550 flow cell. The source study handled its data this way. Because the immunoSEQ output included only junctional sequences and no quality scores, the filtering could not be the same as the filtering used for full-length reads. To assign V/J genes and CDR3, sequences were annotated against IMGT germline references using PyIR, a Python wrapper for IgBLAST v1.9. Any read was removed if the V/J assignment was weak (E-value above 1e-6), the CDR3 was missing, or the read contained stop codons, out-of-frame junctions, or ambiguous translated residues. V3J clonotypes were defined by identical inferred V gene, J gene, and CDR3 amino acid sequence. The percentage overlap between two repertoires was calculated by dividing the number of shared unique clonotypes by the size of the smaller repertoire. Richness of each repertoire was evaluated using RTK rarefaction, the Chao1 estimator, and Recon v2.1 estimates of unobserved clonotypes. Generation probabilities for all TCRbeta clonotypes obtained by the gDNA method from a few donors were computed using OLGA. TCRdb stores this immuneACCESS table with in-frame sequences only. Part of the clones is absent; in the studies checked, under half of the shortfall reflects unresolved V genes, and no reason is known for the rest. That table supplies the V and J calls and clone size; D and trimming were determined from the DNA. The sample has some 980,000 clones on record, approximately 80% of them singletons. Around 1.5% of the sample is held by the ten biggest clonotypes.

Donors were healthy HIV-negative adults with no recently reported acute infections or vaccinations. Only Caucasian adults living in Nashville, Tennessee, USA were represented among the donors. CD4+ T cells were enriched through magnetic negative selection, after which naive cells were positively selected on CD45RA and the remaining negative fraction served as the memory subset. After blood collection by leukapheresis, PBMCs were isolated using Ficoll-Histopaque density gradient centrifugation and then cryopreserved in the vapor phase of liquid nitrogen. Analytical flow cytometry was used to check the purity and quantity of every magnetically sorted T cell population. From each sorted fraction, genomic DNA was isolated and quantified by UV absorbance on a Nanodrop 2000c. From the germline V gene, CDR1 is MGHRA and CDR2 is YSYEKL. V sheds 2 bases and J sheds 7 bases, leaving 15 bases between their ends. The CDR3 goes from the cysteine to the phenylalanine over 15 residues. The only DNA kept is the CDR3, 45 bases in frame from the first base.

This clone was seen a single time. No antigen is known for it. The sample holds no much larger clone one base away, and base qualities are not on file. The chain is encoded by TRBV4-1 joined to TRBJ2-1; TRBD1 is a weak D gene call, 6 bases matching. The sample taken for sequencing was memory CD4+ T cells sorted from blood. The cell subset or site label on this specimen signifies: CD45RA-negative fraction. This receptor was taken from a man younger than 35 in good health. At the DNA level, the sequence is TGCGCCAGCAGCCAACCACAGGGACCATGGAATGAGCAGTTCTTC. This gives the protein CASSQPQGPWNEQFF.